Listed here are 2 T cell receptor beta chains from one sample, sequenced in a study of blood T cell repertoires in COVID-19. Here immunoSEQ multiplex PCR was the method, and the copy in TCRdb shows in-frame clones only, minus some. The data contain about 120,000 clones, approximately 87% of them singletons. Source material: peripheral blood. These receptors all come from a man between 65 and 85 years old who had recovered from COVID-19.

The rearrangement uses TRBV4-3 and TRBJ2-5, with TRBD2 identical over 11 bases. Germline values: CDR1 LGHNA, CDR2 YSLEER. This CDR3 spans 16 amino acids. Trimming at V came to 3 bases and at J to 1 base, leaving 4 bases not matched to a gene. The CDR3 bases are TGCGCCAGCAGCCAGGGGGGACTAGCGGCCCAAGAGACCCAGTACTTC. Its translation: CASSQGGLAAQETQYF.

Regarding this clone: Relative to the germline gene, one junction end is altered; a read error may explain this. The genes are TRBV5-1 and TRBJ1-1, with no clear D. Per the germline V gene, CDR1 is SGHRS and CDR2 is YFSETQ. This CDR3 comprises 14 residues. CDR3: CASSPVSRITQAFF. DNA for the CDR3: TGCGCCAGCAGCCCCGTCTCGCGGATCACTCAAGCTTTCTTT.